This T cell receptor (beta chain) was documented in a study of Ad26.COV2.S vaccination and SARS-CoV-2 variants. About the study: Intramuscularly, Ad26.COV2.S was given either once or twice, 56 days apart. Notes on the study in general: Vaccinees reportedly had broad spike-specific CD8+ and CD4+ T cell responses. Ad26.COV2.S recipients had broader spike-specific TCRs (P = 0.0014).

Here immunoSEQ multiplex PCR was the method, and the copy in TCRdb shows in-frame clones only, minus some. Of approximately 480,000 clones in the sample, 87% were seen once. The CDR3 runs 14 residues. The V end lost 3 bases, the J end lost 9 bases, and 16 bases lay between the germline ends. The germline CDR1 and CDR2 sequences are SGDLS and YYNGEE. This clone is a singleton in its sample. Its antigen is currently unknown. Treatment here: around 19 received Ad26.COV2.S at low or high dose, single or two shots; roughly five received placebo; per-sample allocation not given. Repertoires come from day 63 after the first vaccine or placebo injection. The donor's status was that of an adult aged 18-55 years in Boston.

This specimen was peripheral blood, taken in a trial of Ad26.COV2.S vaccine versus placebo. This TCR derives from a person between 18 and 65 years old who received the Ad26.COV2.S COVID-19 vaccine or a placebo. J is TRBJ2-1 and V is TRBV9, with D possibly TRBD2 on 5 matching bases. CDR3 nucleotide sequence: TGTGCCAGCAGCGCCACAACTAGAATTAGTGAGCAGTTCTTC. It translates to CASSATTRISEQFF.